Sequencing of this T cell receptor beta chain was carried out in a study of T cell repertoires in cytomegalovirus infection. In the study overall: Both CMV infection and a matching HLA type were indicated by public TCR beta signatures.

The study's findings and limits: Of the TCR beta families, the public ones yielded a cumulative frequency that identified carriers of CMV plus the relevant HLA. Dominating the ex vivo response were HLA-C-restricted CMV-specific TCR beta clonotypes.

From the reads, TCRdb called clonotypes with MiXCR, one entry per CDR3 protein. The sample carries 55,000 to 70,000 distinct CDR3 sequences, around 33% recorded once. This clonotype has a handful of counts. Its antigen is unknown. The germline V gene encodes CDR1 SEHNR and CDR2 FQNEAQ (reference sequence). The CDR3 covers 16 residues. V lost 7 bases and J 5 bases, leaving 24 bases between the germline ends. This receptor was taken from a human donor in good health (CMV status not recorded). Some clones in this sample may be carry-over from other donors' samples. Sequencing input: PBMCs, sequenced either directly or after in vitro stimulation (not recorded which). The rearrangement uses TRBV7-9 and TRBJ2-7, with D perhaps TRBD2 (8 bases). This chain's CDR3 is CASNPGGSGSFNEQYF. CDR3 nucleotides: TGTGCCAGCAACCCAGGGGGGAGCGGGAGCTTCAACGAGCAGTACTTC.